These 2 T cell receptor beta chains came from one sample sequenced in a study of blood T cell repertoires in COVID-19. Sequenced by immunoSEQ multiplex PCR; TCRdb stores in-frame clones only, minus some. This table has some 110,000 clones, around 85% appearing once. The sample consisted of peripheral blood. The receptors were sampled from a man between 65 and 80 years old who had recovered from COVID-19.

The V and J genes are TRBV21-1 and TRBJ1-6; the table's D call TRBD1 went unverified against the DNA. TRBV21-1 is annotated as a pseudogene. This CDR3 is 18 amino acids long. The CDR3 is CASSKGGQGAPNNSPLHF. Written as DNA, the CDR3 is TGTGCCAGCAGCAAAGGGGGACAGGGGGCGCCTAATAATTCACCCCTCCACTTT.

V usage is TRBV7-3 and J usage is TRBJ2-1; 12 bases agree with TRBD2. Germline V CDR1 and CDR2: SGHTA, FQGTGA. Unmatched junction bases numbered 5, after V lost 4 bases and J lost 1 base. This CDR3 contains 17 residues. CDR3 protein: CASSSTSGSGSYNEQFF. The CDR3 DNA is TGTGCCAGCAGCTCGACTAGCGGGAGTGGTTCCTACAATGAGCAGTTCTTC.